The 21 T cell receptor beta chains below come from one sample, sequenced in a study of blood T cell repertoires in COVID-19. Measured with immunoSEQ multiplex PCR; TCRdb has only the in-frame clones, and not every one. Counted here are roughly 350,000 clones, around 89% occurring once; the ten biggest clones make up approximately 4%. The sequenced material came from peripheral blood. Every receptor here comes from a woman between 45 and 65 years old with active or convalescent COVID-19.

The chain recombines TRBV28 with TRBJ2-7; D is ambiguous. The V gene lost 6 bases and the J gene lost 2 bases, with 11 bases spanning the gap. Germline lookup yields CDR1 MDHEN and CDR2 SYDVKM. This CDR3 region has 13 residues. DNA for the CDR3: TGTGCCAGCAGGACGACTGCTCCCTACGAGCAGTACTTC. Translated: CASRTTAPYEQYF.

The chain recombines TRBV5-8 with TRBJ1-5, with 9 bases aligning to TRBD1. The CDR3 consists of 16 residues. V dropped 5 bases and J dropped 7; count of bases not matched to a gene: 13. The germline gives CDR1 SGHTS, CDR2 YDEGEE. The CDR3 protein is CASSPGAGQGTQPQHF. The DNA for the CDR3 is TGTGCCAGCAGTCCCGGTGCGGGACAGGGCACCCAGCCCCAGCATTTT. The full variable domain, completed using reference TRBV5-8 and TRBJ1-5, is EAGVTQSPTHLIKTRGQQATLRCSPISGHTSVYWYQQALGLGLQFLLWYDEGEERNRGNFPPRFSGRQFPNYSSELNVNALELEDSALYLCASSPGAGQGTQPQHFGDGTRLSIL.

The genes are TRBV4-2 and TRBJ1-1; the D is unclear. In germline, CDR1 is LGHNA, CDR2 YNFKEQ. Trimming shortened V by 1 base and J by 5 bases, and 17 bases separated the two germline ends. CDR3 length: 16 amino acids. The CDR3 sequence is CASSQAGRGSGTEAFF. The CDR3 DNA reads as TGTGCCAGCAGCCAAGCCGGCCGAGGATCCGGAACTGAAGCTTTCTTT.

The chain uses TRBV2 and TRBJ2-1, with 8 bases matching TRBD2. This CDR3 region has 17 residues. Germline loops: CDR1 SNHLY, CDR2 FYNNEI. The V gene end was trimmed by 4 bases and the J gene end by 5 bases; junction bases not matched to a gene: 13. CDR3 nucleotides: TGTGCCAGCAGTGTGGGAGTTCGGACTAGCCTCCACAATGAGCAGTTCTTC. It codes for CASSVGVRTSLHNEQFF.

This clone was counted between two and nine times. In DNA form, the CDR3 reads TGTGCCAGCAGCCCCTGGGGAGGGAATGTTAATCAGCCCCAGCATTTT. It specifies CASSPWGGNVNQPQHF. The chain uses TRBV7-2 and TRBJ1-5, with D uncertain. The ends were cut back, 5 bases at V and 4 bases at J, with 18 bases in the middle. The length of the CDR3 is 16 residues. In germline, CDR1 is SGHTA, CDR2 FQGNSA.

The V gene is TRBV29-1, the J gene TRBJ1-3; 7 bases match TRBD1. CDR1 and CDR2 (germline): SQVTM, ANQGSEA. CDR3 length: 12 amino acids. J was trimmed by 6 bases and V by 6 bases; bases with no gene match: 5. CDR3 sequence reads: CSVTGDANTIYF. The CDR3 nucleotides read TGCAGCGTCACAGGGGACGCAAACACCATATATTTT.

CDR3 loop: CASSLGAQGTTEAFF. The CDR3 DNA reads TGTGCCAGCAGCTTGGGGGCACAGGGGACCACTGAAGCTTTCTTT. The chain joins TRBV5-4 to TRBJ1-1, with TRBD1 matching over 7 bases. This CDR3 has 15 residues. Per the germline V gene, CDR1 is SGHNT and CDR2 is YYREEE (reference sequence). The junction had 6 bases not matched to a gene; V was cut back by 0 bases and J by 4 bases. The complete variable domain, with remaining parts taken from reference TRBV5-4 and TRBJ1-1, reads ETGVTQSPTHLIKTRGQQVTLRCSSQSGHNTVSWYQQALGQGPQFIFQYYREEENGRGNFPPRFSGLQFPNYSSELNVNALELDDSALYLCASSLGAQGTTEAFFGQGTRLTVV.

As to this clone: The sample contains more than one DNA sequence encoding this CDR3. V gene TRBV6-2 or TRBV6-3 combines with J gene TRBJ2-7, with D possibly TRBD2 on 5 matching bases. CDR3 size: 12 residues. Trimming pared 5 bases from V and 2 bases from J, leaving 7 bases between. CDR1 MNHEY and CDR2 SVGEGT come from the germline V gene. CDR3 DNA: TGTGCCAGCAGTCGAGGGCCCTACGAGCAGTACTTC. Translated: CASSRGPYEQYF.

This chain links TRBV3-1 (or the pseudogene TRBV3-2) with TRBJ1-1, with D possibly TRBD1 on 6 matching bases. The CDR3 runs to 12 residues. V gave up 3 bases and J gave up 7 bases, with 9 bases separating them. Germline V gives CDR1 LGHDT, CDR2 YNNKEL (reference sequence). CDR3 residues: CASSHMDSEAFF. The DNA for the CDR3 is TGTGCCAGCAGCCACATGGACAGTGAAGCTTTCTTT.

V and J are TRBV6-6 and TRBJ1-1; 7 nucleotides line up with TRBD1. The germline V gene encodes CDR1 MNHNY and CDR2 SVGAGI (reference sequence). J gave up 1 base and V 6 bases, and 8 bases lay outside the gene matches. This CDR3 comprises 15 residues. The CDR3 reads CASSRTGQRNTEAFF. The DNA of the CDR3 is TGTGCCAGCAGCCGGACAGGACAACGGAACACTGAAGCTTTCTTT.

The CDR3 sequence: CASSPGLGTDTQYF. As DNA, the CDR3 is TGTGCCAGCAGCCCGGGACTCGGCACAGATACGCAGTATTTT. V gene TRBV13 combines with J gene TRBJ2-3, with TRBD2 as a possible D gene (6 bases). The CDR3 has 14 amino acids. Trimming cost V 5 bases and J 1 base, with 10 bases left between them. The germline V gene encodes CDR1 PRHDT and CDR2 FYEKMQ (reference sequence).

The rearrangement joins TRBV19 to TRBJ1-5, with 8 positions matching TRBD1. The V segment lost 6 bases and the J segment 3 bases; nucleotides outside the gene matches: 7. Germline assignment: CDR1 LNHDA and CDR2 SQIVND (reference sequence). The CDR3 totals 15 residues. For the CDR3, the DNA is TGTGCCAGTAGGGAGACAGGGGTCTTCAATCAGCCCCAGCATTTT. This translates into CASRETGVFNQPQHF.

The chain joins TRBV7-9 to TRBJ1-1; unclear D gene. The CDR3 covers 14 residues. Trimming cost V 2 bases and J 1 base, with 8 bases left between them. CDR1 and CDR2 from the germline V gene are SEHNR and FQNEAQ (reference sequence). Written as DNA, the CDR3 is TGTGCCAGCAGCTTAAACAGACAGAACACTGAAGCTTTCTTT. Translated: CASSLNRQNTEAFF.

CDR3 in DNA: TGTGCCTGGAGGCCTCGGACAGTCGACGGCTACGAGCAGTACTTC. Amino acid sequence: CAWRPRTVDGYEQYF. The chain carries TRBV30 and TRBJ2-7; D perhaps matches TRBD1 (6 bases). Trimming took 3 bases from V and 3 from J, leaving 18 bases between them. The CDR3 spans 15 residues. The germline V gene has CDR1 GTSNPN and CDR2 SVGIG (reference sequence).

This clone has just a few counts. The rearrangement links TRBV28 to TRBJ1-1; D gene ambiguous. The CDR3 sequence is 14 residues long. V was cut by 6 bases and J by 0 bases, with 11 bases left in between. Germline loops: CDR1 MDHEN, CDR2 SYDVKM. This CDR3 reads CASSPPGMNTEAFF. The CDR3 DNA reads as TGTGCCAGCAGCCCCCCGGGGATGAACACTGAAGCTTTCTTT. The complete variable domain, with remaining parts taken from reference TRBV28 and TRBJ1-1, reads DVKVTQSSRYLVKRTGEKVFLECVQDMDHENMFWYRQDPGLGLRLIYFSYDVKMKEKGDIPEGYSVSREKKERFSLILESASTNQTSMYLCASSPPGMNTEAFFGQGTRLTVV.

The gene calls are TRBV7-8 and TRBJ1-4; 9 bases align to TRBD1. The germline CDR1 and CDR2 sequences are SGHVS and FQNEAQ. The CDR3 is made up of 15 amino acids. Trimming removed 4 bases from V and 9 bases from J; junction bases left unmatched: 9. CDR3 coding DNA: TGTGCCAGCAGCTCGACTACAGGGGGCTATAAAAAACTGTTTTTT. Its protein product is CASSSTTGGYKKLFF.

This chain links TRBV6-5 with TRBJ2-7; no reliable D call. Germline-derived CDR1 and CDR2 are MNHEY and SVGAGI. The CDR3 has 13 amino acids. Trimming shortened V by 0 bases and J by 3 bases, and 6 bases separated the two germline ends. The CDR3 region has the DNA TGTGCCAGCAGTTACTCTGAGGACTACGAGCAGTACTTC. Translated: CASSYSEDYEQYF.

V is TRBV6-5 and J is TRBJ2-2; maybe TRBD1 (6 bases). V lost 6 bases and J 3 bases, leaving 8 bases between the germline ends. The CDR3 is made up of 13 amino acids. Germline V gene sequence: CDR1 MNHEY, CDR2 SVGAGI. The CDR3 DNA reads as TGTGCCAGCAGAAACAGGGACACCGGGGAGCTGTTTTTT. As protein: CASRNRDTGELFF.

The chain carries TRBV19 and TRBJ2-1; 7 nucleotides align to TRBD1. V lost 5 bases to trimming and J lost 2 bases; unmatched junction nucleotides: 6. Germline V gene lookup returns CDR1 LNHDA and CDR2 SQIVND (reference sequence). The CDR3 totals 15 residues. The CDR3 protein is CASSPYRGPYNEQFF. The DNA of the CDR3 is TGTGCCAGTAGTCCGTACAGGGGCCCCTACAATGAGCAGTTCTTC.

The chain combines TRBV7-2 with TRBJ1-5, with a possible D match to TRBD1 (5 bases). The CDR3 is made up of 15 amino acids. Germline-derived CDR1 and CDR2 are SGHTA and FQGNSA. Trimming shortened V by 6 bases and J by 5 bases, and 17 bases separated the two germline ends. Here the CDR3 DNA reads TGTGCCAGCAGACCTTGGCCGGGAGGGGATCAGCCCCAGCATTTT. Amino acid sequence: CASRPWPGGDQPQHF.

This clone appeared once. The chain combines TRBV3-1 (or the pseudogene TRBV3-2) with TRBJ2-1, with a weak D call TRBD1 (6 bases). Germline CDR1 LGHDT, CDR2 YNNKEL (reference sequence). The CDR3 spans 18 residues. V shed 0 bases and J shed 1 base, with 16 bases lying between them. CDR3 protein: CASSQDRPNRGSYNEQFF. The CDR3 nucleotides read TGTGCCAGCAGCCAAGACCGGCCGAATAGGGGGTCCTACAATGAGCAGTTCTTC.